This T cell receptor beta chain was sequenced for a study of blood T cell repertoires in COVID-19. Study at large: The study drew acute and convalescent COVID-19 samples from the United States, Italy and Spain. The cDNA or gDNA used as material had been derived from T cells, B-cell-depleted T cells, or PBMCs.

V was pared by 3 bases and J by 3 bases, with 8 bases of the junction left unmatched. Germline assignment: CDR1 KGHSH and CDR2 LQKENI. The CDR3 contains 16 residues. In the original analysis: Nucleated cell number was recorded as an estimate derived from reference gene primer amplification. Using immunoSEQ multiplex PCR, the repertoire was profiled, and TCRdb retains in-frame clones only, with some absent. The D gene and trimming were derived from the DNA, and the V and J assignments and clone size from that table. The sample holds 60,000 to 75,000 clones, 80% to 90% seen once. This clonotype was sampled from a man aged 50-59 years with active COVID-19. V gene TRBV18 combines with J gene TRBJ2-3; 8 bases fit TRBD1. Sequenced: peripheral blood. The DNA for the CDR3 is TGTGCCAGCTCACCTCCGCAGGGGGCGCAGACAGATACGCAGTATTTT. Translation gives CASSPPQGAQTDTQYF.